The 27 T cell receptor beta chains given below trace back to one sample, sequenced in a study of cytomegalovirus exposure and HLA in healthy donors. Primers for the PCR totalled 60 Vbeta and 13 Jbeta. Only in-frame clones appear in the TCRdb table, and some are missing; sequencing was by immunoSEQ multiplex PCR. The sample includes about 130,000 clones, roughly 79% seen only once; the top ten take approximately 1.8%. Specimen: PBMCs. The receptors derive from a woman aged 50 to 65 in good health and CMV-seronegative.

V usage is TRBV18 and J usage is TRBJ1-2; TRBD1 agrees at 7 bases. The CDR3 contains 13 residues. The V and J ends lost 1 base and 7 bases, in that order; junction bases with no gene match: 3. From germline, CDR1 is KGHSH and CDR2 LQKENI. CDR3 region: CASSPQGALGYTF. DNA for the CDR3: TGTGCCAGCTCACCACAGGGGGCACTTGGCTACACCTTC.

The V and J genes are TRBV25-1 and TRBJ1-1; TRBD1 is a possible D gene (5 bases). In germline, CDR1 is MGHDK, CDR2 SYGVNS. V shed 1 base and J shed 0 bases, with 12 bases lying between them. The CDR3 consists of 16 residues. The CDR3 sequence is CASSEWGRAMNTEAFF. The CDR3 bases are TGTGCCAGCAGTGAATGGGGGAGGGCTATGAACACTGAAGCTTTCTTT.

This chain links TRBV14 with TRBJ1-1; 7 bases map to TRBD1. This CDR3 comprises 12 residues. Germline CDR1 reads SGHDN; CDR2 reads FVKESK. J was trimmed by 7 bases and V by 3 bases; bases with no gene match: 2. The CDR3 DNA follows: TGTGCCAGCAGCCAGTGGGACAGTGAAGCTTTCTTT. This gives the protein CASSQWDSEAFF.

The rearrangement joins TRBV19 to TRBJ2-3, with a possible D match to TRBD2 (6 bases). V lost 3 bases and J lost 2, with 18 bases in between. Germline CDR1 LNHDA, CDR2 SQIVND (reference sequence). The CDR3 consists of 17 residues. The DNA of the CDR3 is TGTGCCAGTAGTATCACGTCCCTAGCGTTAAACACAGATACGCAGTATTTT. This encodes CASSITSLALNTDTQYF.

This clone has a single count. This rearrangement joins TRBV27 to TRBJ1-1; possibly TRBD1 for D (6 bases). CDR1 is MNHEY, CDR2 SMNVEV, per germline (reference sequence). The CDR3 is made up of 15 amino acids. V was clipped by 5 bases and J by 6 bases, with 19 bases between them. The CDR3 loop is CASSHDNRVRPEAFF. CDR3 bases: TGTGCCAGCAGTCACGACAACAGGGTCCGTCCTGAAGCTTTCTTT.

The chain has TRBV18 and TRBJ1-3; a weak D match, TRBD1 (6 bases). CDR3 length: 14 amino acids. Per germline, CDR1 KGHSH and CDR2 LQKENI. V lost 6 bases and J 2 bases, leaving 11 bases between the germline ends. The CDR3 here is CASSRDRTGNTIYF. The DNA for the CDR3 is TGTGCCAGCTCCCGCGACAGGACTGGAAACACCATATATTTT.

This sequence joins TRBV5-1 and TRBJ2-3; possibly TRBD1 for D (5 bases). The V and J ends lost 0 bases and 1 base respectively, with 9 bases between them. The V gene's germline CDR1 is SGHRS and CDR2 YFSETQ. The CDR3 totals 15 residues. This chain's CDR3 is CASSLEGRGTDTQYF. The CDR3 DNA sequence: TGCGCCAGCAGCTTGGAGGGCAGGGGCACAGATACGCAGTATTTT.

This chain links TRBV11-3 with TRBJ2-3, with D possibly being TRBD1 (7 bases). This CDR3 comprises 14 residues. The V gene's germline CDR1 is SGHNT and CDR2 YENEEA. V shed 5 bases and J shed 0 bases, with 9 bases lying between them. DNA of the CDR3: TGTGCCAGCAGCCCAGGGGGGAGCACAGATACGCAGTATTTT. It is translated as CASSPGGSTDTQYF. Drawing the rest from reference TRBV11-3 and TRBJ2-3, the complete variable domain is EAGVVQSPRYKIIEKKQPVAFWCNPISGHNTLYWYLQNLGQGPELLIRYENEEAVDDSQLPKDRFSAERLKGVDSTLKIQPAELGDSAVYLCASSPGGSTDTQYFGPGTRLTVL.

The chain recombines TRBV29-1 with TRBJ2-7; D is ambiguous. CDR3 size: 11 residues. V lost 2 bases and J 4 bases, leaving 6 bases between the germline ends. CDR1 and CDR2 from the germline V gene are SQVTM and ANQGSEA. CDR3 DNA sequence: TGCAGCGTTGAATCAGAATACGAGCAGTACTTC. Amino acid sequence: CSVESEYEQYF.

The table lists this clone with a few counts. The chain uses TRBV6-1 and TRBJ1-1, with 8 nucleotides matching TRBD1. CDR1 and CDR2 from the germline V gene are MNHNS and SASEGT. The CDR3 runs to 14 residues. V lost 9 bases to trimming and J lost 6 bases; unmatched junction nucleotides: 12. CDR3 bases: TGTGCCAGTGGAACCCGGGACAGGCAAGCTGAAGCTTTCTTT. Amino acid sequence: CASGTRDRQAEAFF.

This clone appeared once. V gene TRBV30 combines with J gene TRBJ1-1, with D perhaps matching TRBD1 (5 bases). V was cut by 4 bases and J by 0 bases, with 9 bases left in between. CDR3 length: 13 residues. The V gene's germline CDR1 is GTSNPN and CDR2 SVGIG (reference sequence). In DNA form, the CDR3 reads TGTGCCTGGAACCCAGGGATGAACACTGAAGCTTTCTTT. It translates to CAWNPGMNTEAFF.

V gene TRBV9 combines with J gene TRBJ1-4, with 9 nucleotides matching TRBD1. After removal of 0 bases from V and 0 bases from J, the junction contained 0 bases not matched to a gene. The CDR3 has 16 amino acids. In germline, CDR1 is SGDLS, CDR2 YYNGEE. The CDR3 DNA follows: TGTGCCAGCAGCGTAGGGGACAGGGCAACTAATGAAAAACTGTTTTTT. This gives the protein CASSVGDRATNEKLFF. The full variable domain, its missing parts supplied by reference TRBV9 and TRBJ1-4, is DSGVTQTPKHLITATGQRVTLRCSPRSGDLSVYWYQQSLDQGLQFLIQYYNGEERAKGNILERFSAQQFPDLHSELNLSSLELGDSALYFCASSVGDRATNEKLFFGSGTQLSVL.

V and J are TRBV5-4 and TRBJ2-5; 8 positions match TRBD2. The germline CDR1 and CDR2 sequences are SGHNT and YYREEE (reference sequence). The trim removed 0 bases at V and 3 bases at J, leaving 1 base unmatched. The CDR3 length is 14 residues. The CDR3 protein is CASSLVGLEETQYF. The CDR3 DNA reads TGTGCCAGCAGCTTGGTGGGACTAGAAGAGACCCAGTACTTC.

The chain joins TRBV11-2 to TRBJ2-5; 8 bases line up with TRBD2. V gave up 3 bases and J gave up 4 bases; unmatched junction bases: 4. Germline values: CDR1 SGHAT, CDR2 FQNNGV. The CDR3 consists of 14 residues. The CDR3 bases are TGTGCCAGCAGCTTTCAGCGGGAGTCAGAGACCCAGTACTTC. Encoded protein: CASSFQRESETQYF.

This clone was seen just once. The chain's CDR3 is CASSPQSGLQETQYF. CDR3 DNA sequence: TGTGCCAGCAGCCCGCAGTCAGGGCTCCAAGAGACCCAGTACTTC. The chain recombines TRBV5-4 with TRBJ2-5, with D possibly TRBD1 on 5 matching bases. Trimming took 4 bases from V and 1 from J, leaving 14 bases between them. The CDR3 runs to 15 residues. Germline V gives CDR1 SGHNT, CDR2 YYREEE (reference sequence).

This rearrangement joins TRBV7-9 to TRBJ1-5, with TRBD1 identical over 7 bases. This CDR3 spans 15 amino acids. After removal of 4 bases from V and 0 bases from J, the junction contained 3 bases not matched to a gene. Germline CDR1 reads SEHNR; CDR2 reads FQNEAQ (reference sequence). CDR3 sequence: CASSSQGNSNQPQHF. CDR3 nucleotides: TGTGCCAGCAGCTCACAGGGGAATAGCAATCAGCCCCAGCATTTT. Using reference TRBV7-9 and TRBJ1-5 for the parts outside the CDR3, the full variable domain is DTGVSQNPRHKITKRGQNVTFRCDPISEHNRLYWYRQTLGQGPEFLTYFQNEAQLEKSRLLSDRFSAERPKGSFSTLEIQRTEQGDSAMYLCASSSQGNSNQPQHFGDGTRLSIL.

The genes are TRBV30 and TRBJ2-5; 11 bases match TRBD2. J gave up 4 bases and V 6 bases, and 10 bases lay outside the gene matches. The CDR3 consists of 15 residues. The germline V gene encodes CDR1 GTSNPN and CDR2 SVGIG (reference sequence). The CDR3 DNA reads as TGTGCCTGTCAACTAGCGGGAGACTATGGAGAGACCCAGTACTTC. The encoded protein is CACQLAGDYGETQYF. The complete variable domain, with remaining parts taken from reference TRBV30 and TRBJ2-5, reads SQTIHQWPATLVQPVGSPLSLECTVEGTSNPNLYWYRQAAGRGLQLLFYSVGIGQISSEVPQNLSASRPQDRQFILSSKKLLLSDSGFYLCACQLAGDYGETQYFGPGTRLLVL.

The gene calls are TRBV5-1 and TRBJ2-7; D may be TRBD1 (6 bases). The ends were cut back, 9 bases at V and 4 bases at J, with 20 bases in the middle. CDR1 is SGHRS, CDR2 YFSETQ, per germline. This CDR3 comprises 14 residues. The CDR3 loop reads CATRYLGHGYEQYV. In nucleotides, the CDR3 is TGCGCCACCCGTTACTTGGGACACGGATACGAGCAGTACGTC.

This chain connects TRBV19 to TRBJ2-1; 9 nucleotides match TRBD2. Germline V gene sequence: CDR1 LNHDA, CDR2 SQIVND (reference sequence). The junction had 9 bases not matched to a gene; V was cut back by 6 bases and J by 0 bases. The CDR3 contains 17 residues. The CDR3 DNA reads as TGTGCCAGTAGCCATACTAGCGGGCGAAGCTCCTACAATGAGCAGTTCTTC. Translation: CASSHTSGRSSYNEQFF.

In DNA, the CDR3 is TGTGCCAGCAGTCCCAGCACAGGGAATCAGCCCCAGCATTTT. Residues: CASSPSTGNQPQHF. This chain joins TRBV6-5 and TRBJ1-5; TRBD1 might be the D (6 bases). Looked up from germline, CDR1 is MNHEY and CDR2 is SVGAGI. The CDR3 has 14 amino acids. Trimming removed 5 bases at V and 4 bases at J, with 12 bases between.

V is TRBV29-1 and J is TRBJ1-2; tentative D call: TRBD1 (6 bases). Trimming pared 7 bases from V and 3 bases from J, leaving 12 bases between. The CDR3 consists of 12 residues. The germline V gene encodes CDR1 SQVTM and CDR2 ANQGSEA. Written as DNA, the CDR3 is TGCAGCGCGAGGGAGGGGGACTATGGCTACACCTTC. This gives the protein CSAREGDYGYTF.

V gene TRBV5-1 combines with J gene TRBJ1-1; 8 bases match TRBD1. V was pared by 4 bases and J by 5 bases, with 10 bases of the junction left unmatched. Germline V gene data show CDR1 as SGHRS and CDR2 as YFSETQ. There are 15 residues in the CDR3. The CDR3 loop reads CASSVGGTGRTEAFF. CDR3 in DNA: TGCGCCAGCAGCGTCGGCGGGACAGGACGAACTGAAGCTTTCTTT. The whole variable domain, filled in from reference TRBV5-1 and TRBJ1-1, reads KAGVTQTPRYLIKTRGQQVTLSCSPISGHRSVSWYQQTPGQGLQFLFEYFSETQRNKGNFPGRFSGRQFSNSRSEMNVSTLELGDSALYLCASSVGGTGRTEAFFGQGTRLTVV.

The chain carries TRBV6-5 and TRBJ1-2; possible D gene TRBD1, 5 bases. The CDR3 covers 14 residues. Germline CDR1 is MNHEY and CDR2 is SVGAGI. V gave up 4 bases and J gave up 7 bases, with 16 bases separating them. The CDR3 nucleotides read TGTGCCAGCAGTTTGGGACCGGGGGAGGGTGGCTACACCTTC. It encodes CASSLGPGEGGYTF.

This clone was counted a single time. The chain carries TRBV27 and TRBJ2-3, with D hard to call. The germline V gene encodes CDR1 MNHEY and CDR2 SMNVEV (reference sequence). There are 14 residues in the CDR3. Trimming took 7 bases from V and 5 from J, leaving 16 bases between them. For the CDR3, the DNA is TGTGCCAGCAATCCCTCCAGTTTTCAAGATACGCAGTATTTT. Translation: CASNPSSFQDTQYF.

The chain joins TRBV10-2 to TRBJ2-7, with 7 nucleotides matching TRBD2. Germline CDR1 WSHSY, CDR2 SAAADI. V trimming: 5 bases; J trimming: 12 bases; junction bases outside the gene matches: 10. The CDR3 contains 12 residues. CDR3 sequence: CASSNPGLPTYV. CDR3 bases: TGCGCCAGCAGTAACCCGGGACTACCGACGTACGTC.

The rearrangement uses TRBV7-2 and TRBJ1-2; TRBD1 aligns across 8 bases. V shed 4 bases, J shed 5 bases, and the junction held 9 bases outside the gene matches. The length of the CDR3 is 15 residues. Germline assignment: CDR1 SGHTA and CDR2 FQGNSA. CDR3 region: CASSSPGGAGYGYTF. CDR3 in DNA: TGTGCCAGCAGCTCCCCAGGGGGCGCGGGTTATGGCTACACCTTC.

V and J are TRBV5-4 and TRBJ2-7; TRBD1 matches 7 bases. This CDR3 is 12 amino acids long. The V gene's germline CDR1 is SGHNT and CDR2 YYREEE (reference sequence). V trimming: 4 bases; J trimming: 6 bases; junction bases outside the gene matches: 4. CDR3 protein: CASSIPGGEQYF. CDR3 sequence (DNA): TGTGCCAGCAGCATCCCAGGGGGCGAGCAGTACTTC.